Reported below is one T cell receptor beta chain. Original data processing: Amplification with reference gene primers provided the estimates of nucleated cell counts. Sequencing was performed with immunoSEQ multiplex PCR; in TCRdb, only in-frame clones are kept and a portion is missing. V and J calls and clone size come straight from that table; D and trimming were deduced from the DNA. The repertoire holds roughly 170,000 clones, with about 74% as singletons. This sample is drawn from a study of blood T cell repertoires in COVID-19. Study in general: Spain, Italy and the United States supplied samples that represented acute and convalescent COVID-19. In each case, the material was cDNA or gDNA derived from T cells, B-cell-depleted T cells, or PBMCs.

From germline, CDR1 is SEHNR and CDR2 FQNEAQ (reference sequence). The CDR3 has 17 residues. The V gene end was trimmed by 5 bases and the J gene end by 7 bases; junction bases not matched to a gene: 16. This TCR came from a woman older than 75 with acute or convalescent COVID-19. Sequences were obtained from peripheral blood. The chain carries TRBV7-9 and TRBJ2-7; 11 bases fit TRBD1. The DNA of the CDR3 is TGTGCCAGCAGCGACCGCACCCGCGGGACAGGGGGAGGTGAGCAGTACTTC. As protein: CASSDRTRGTGGGEQYF.